This T cell receptor beta chain was obtained from a study of T-cell reconstitution after alpha-beta-depleted transplantation in children. Study-level points and caveats: At one year after transplant, newly produced T cells mostly accounted for T-cell counts and diversity.

As it was prepared, the TCRbeta library received unique molecular identifiers. Using its own MiXCR run on the PCR reads, TCRdb lists one record per CDR3 protein. The sample has a few hundred thousand distinct CDR3 sequences, approximately 11% seen once; the top ten hold about 28%. Worth noting for this clonotype: Its antigen is unidentified. Given a much more abundant clone one base away, this may be a read error.

The sample here was PBMCs, taken before TCRalphabeta/CD19-depleted stem cell transplant. This sequence originates from a child under two years old with acute myeloid leukemia, due to receive a stem cell transplant.

CDR3 sequence (DNA): TGTGCCAGCAGCTTTGGCCAGAACACCGGGGGGCTGTTTTTT. Its protein is CASSFGQNTGGLFF. The V and J genes are TRBV7-3 and TRBJ2-2; the D gene is possibly TRBD2 (6 bases). Germline V lookup: CDR1 SGHTA, CDR2 FQGTGA. The CDR3 sequence is 14 residues long.